These T cell receptor beta chains were read from a single sample in a study of CD8 T cells in Susac syndrome. TCRdb re-analysed the immunoSEQ multiplex PCR reads in MiXCR, keeping a single row per CDR3 protein. The sample records around 120,000 distinct CDR3 sequences, around 94% being singletons. The sequenced sample consisted of CD4+ T cells from PBMCs. These receptors originate from a human donor with multiple sclerosis. CDR3s include the opening cysteine and the closing phenylalanine or tryptophan. Fields, in order: V gene, J gene, CDR3 protein.

v_gene: TRBV3-1
j_gene: TRBJ1-6
CDR3aa: CASSRRGQLNSPLHF

v_gene: TRBV4-3
j_gene: TRBJ1-3
CDR3aa: CASSQEGQRSGNTIYF

v_gene: TRBV27
j_gene: TRBJ2-3
CDR3aa: CASSLSRGGGSTDTQYF

v_gene: TRBV5-1
j_gene: TRBJ2-7
CDR3aa: CASSLVRDPSYEQYF

v_gene: TRBV5-4
j_gene: TRBJ2-7
CDR3aa: CASGTGREQYF

v_gene: TRBV21-1
j_gene: TRBJ2-3
CDR3aa: CASSTGATDTQYF

v_gene: TRBV20-1
j_gene: TRBJ2-5
CDR3aa: CSAPTPTGDSETQYF

v_gene: TRBV12-3/TRBV12-4
j_gene: TRBJ2-7
CDR3aa: CASSLAVGDRFSYEQYF

v_gene: TRBV12-3/TRBV12-4
j_gene: TRBJ2-5
CDR3aa: CASSFSGTSPGTQYF

v_gene: TRBV30
j_gene: TRBJ1-6
CDR3aa: CAWSPQGRYSPLHF

v_gene: TRBV18
j_gene: TRBJ1-1
CDR3aa: CASSPRDRGWTEAFF

v_gene: TRBV4-2
j_gene: TRBJ1-3
CDR3aa: CASSYQGPTETSIDTIYF

v_gene: TRBV5-1
j_gene: TRBJ2-7
CDR3aa: CASSTGGLAGGPAEQYF

v_gene: TRBV27
j_gene: TRBJ1-5
CDR3aa: CNSSLSGVVQNQPQHF

v_gene: TRBV2
j_gene: TRBJ2-5
CDR3aa: CASRDSGETQYF

v_gene: TRBV12-3/TRBV12-4
j_gene: TRBJ1-5
CDR3aa: CASSRANQPQHF

v_gene: TRBV19
j_gene: TRBJ2-1
CDR3aa: CASSQREASSYNEQFF

v_gene: TRBV15
j_gene: TRBJ2-7
CDR3aa: CATSRVGTGLDEQYF

v_gene: TRBV6-4
j_gene: TRBJ2-3
CDR3aa: CASSDRGGDTQYF

v_gene: TRBV6-1
j_gene: TRBJ2-5
CDR3aa: CASSSSPTQYF

v_gene: TRBV30
j_gene: TRBJ1-5
CDR3aa: CAWSRDRGHLGNQPQHF

v_gene: TRBV5-1
j_gene: TRBJ1-1
CDR3aa: CASSFTFLNTEAFF

v_gene: TRBV6-6
j_gene: TRBJ1-4
CDR3aa: CASSRNEKLFF

v_gene: TRBV12-3/TRBV12-4
j_gene: TRBJ1-1
CDR3aa: CASSLDRNEAFF

v_gene: TRBV12-3/TRBV12-4
j_gene: TRBJ2-1
CDR3aa: CASSLRRDAWRIF

v_gene: TRBV29-1
j_gene: TRBJ2-1
CDR3aa: CSVARGQRTGTTNEQFF

v_gene: TRBV6-5
j_gene: TRBJ2-2
CDR3aa: CASSPRTDNTGELFF

v_gene: TRBV28
j_gene: TRBJ2-1
CDR3aa: CASSQLSDEQFF

v_gene: TRBV7-2
j_gene: TRBJ2-1
CDR3aa: CASSLDRNEQFF

v_gene: TRBV28
j_gene: TRBJ2-7
CDR3aa: CASDRSSNSYEQYF

v_gene: TRBV30
j_gene: TRBJ2-3
CDR3aa: CAWSVVADTQYF

v_gene: TRBV5-1
j_gene: TRBJ2-1
CDR3aa: CASSFLARGGLGEQFF

v_gene: TRBV12-3/TRBV12-4
j_gene: TRBJ1-1
CDR3aa: CASSWTVDTEAFF

v_gene: TRBV19
j_gene: TRBJ1-1
CDR3aa: CASSAGRRALEAFF

v_gene: TRBV28
j_gene: TRBJ2-7
CDR3aa: CASREVAGGSYEQYF

v_gene: TRBV4-2
j_gene: TRBJ2-7
CDR3aa: CASSPQPGDEQYF

v_gene: TRBV20-1
j_gene: TRBJ1-1
CDR3aa: CSAVGGNTEAFF

v_gene: TRBV4-2
j_gene: TRBJ1-2
CDR3aa: CASRGGDMVYGYTF

v_gene: TRBV6-5
j_gene: TRBJ1-2
CDR3aa: CASRVGINYGYTF

v_gene: TRBV2
j_gene: TRBJ1-2
CDR3aa: CASRSFTGTGEGEGYTF

v_gene: TRBV3-1
j_gene: TRBJ2-7
CDR3aa: CASSRTSGTYEQYF

v_gene: TRBV6-1
j_gene: TRBJ2-6
CDR3aa: CASSRARAGANVLTF

v_gene: TRBV7-3
j_gene: TRBJ1-6
CDR3aa: CASSRDRVTPLHF

v_gene: TRBV19
j_gene: TRBJ2-1
CDR3aa: CASSMTSGFGGEQFF

v_gene: TRBV29-1
j_gene: TRBJ1-2
CDR3aa: CSVEVTTRNGYTF

v_gene: TRBV2
j_gene: TRBJ2-5
CDR3aa: CASRRYTGPQETQYF

v_gene: TRBV5-1
j_gene: TRBJ2-1
CDR3aa: CASSSGTGSLGEQFF

v_gene: TRBV30
j_gene: TRBJ2-4
CDR3aa: CAWSVARTGGAGIQYF

v_gene: TRBV5-4
j_gene: TRBJ2-5
CDR3aa: CASSLGSEETQYF

v_gene: TRBV2
j_gene: TRBJ2-7
CDR3aa: CASSEQNSSYEQYF

v_gene: TRBV10-3
j_gene: TRBJ2-1
CDR3aa: CAITGQGGQNEQFF

v_gene: TRBV30
j_gene: TRBJ2-7
CDR3aa: CAGAGTASSYEQYF

v_gene: TRBV6-5
j_gene: TRBJ2-7
CDR3aa: CASRSLLAALGQYF

v_gene: TRBV7-8
j_gene: TRBJ2-7
CDR3aa: CASSYRQGTYEQYF

v_gene: TRBV4-1
j_gene: TRBJ2-3
CDR3aa: CASSRHRGPNWTQYF

v_gene: TRBV6-5
j_gene: TRBJ2-2
CDR3aa: CASSRDSGSGELFF